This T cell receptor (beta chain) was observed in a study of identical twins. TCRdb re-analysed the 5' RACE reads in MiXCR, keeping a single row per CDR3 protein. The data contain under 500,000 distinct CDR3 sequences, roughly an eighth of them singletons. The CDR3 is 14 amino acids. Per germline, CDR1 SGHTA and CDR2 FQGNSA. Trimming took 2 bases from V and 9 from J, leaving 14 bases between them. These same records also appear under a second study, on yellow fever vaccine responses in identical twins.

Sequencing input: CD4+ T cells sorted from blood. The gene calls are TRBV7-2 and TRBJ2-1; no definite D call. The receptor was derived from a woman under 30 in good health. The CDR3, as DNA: TGTGCCAGCAGCTTACTGCTCAGTATACGTGAGCAGTTCTTC. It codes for CASSLLLSIREQFF. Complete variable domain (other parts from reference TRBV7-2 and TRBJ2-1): GAGVSQSPSNKVTEKGKDVELRCDPISGHTALYWYRQSLGQGLEFLIYFQGNSAPDKSGLPSDRFSAERTGGSVSTLTIQRTQQEDSAVYLCASSLLLSIREQFFGPGTRLTVL.